The 8 T cell receptor beta chains below all came from one sample that was sequenced in a study of blood T cell repertoires in COVID-19. The method was immunoSEQ multiplex PCR; TCRdb's version includes in-frame clones alone and lacks a portion of them. The table has around 160,000 clones, about four fifths seen once; the top ten hold less than 4%. The sample taken for sequencing was PBMCs or T cells enriched from blood (not recorded which). The receptors shown here come from a woman aged 60-75 years who had recovered from COVID-19.

The chain is built from TRBV29-1 and TRBJ2-6; 7 bases align to TRBD1. The CDR3 loop spans 16 amino acids. V was pared by 5 bases and J by 1 base, with 8 bases of the junction left unmatched. The germline V gene encodes CDR1 SQVTM and CDR2 ANQGSEA. CDR3: CSVLQGPESGANVLTF. CDR3 DNA: TGCAGCGTTCTACAGGGGCCAGAGTCTGGGGCCAACGTCCTGACTTTC.

The rearrangement uses TRBV14 and TRBJ2-1; maybe TRBD1 (7 bases). Trimming cost V 1 base and J 11 bases, with 15 bases left between them. The CDR3 runs to 14 residues. Germline CDR1 SGHDN, CDR2 FVKESK. CDR3 bases: TGTGCCAGCAGCCAAGGCACCCAGGGGGGTCAGCAGTTCTTC. Translated: CASSQGTQGGQQFF.

V is TRBV5-4 and J is TRBJ2-7, with TRBD2 matching 13 bases. This CDR3 region has 17 residues. Germline V gene sequence: CDR1 SGHNT, CDR2 YYREEE (reference sequence). V trimming: 4 bases; J trimming: 7 bases; junction bases outside the gene matches: 14. The CDR3 is CASSRDQLAGGPGEQYF. CDR3 in DNA: TGTGCCAGCAGCCGCGACCAACTAGCGGGGGGGCCCGGGGAGCAGTACTTC. The whole variable domain, remainder taken from reference TRBV5-4 and TRBJ2-7, is ETGVTQSPTHLIKTRGQQVTLRCSSQSGHNTVSWYQQALGQGPQFIFQYYREEENGRGNFPPRFSGLQFPNYSSELNVNALELDDSALYLCASSRDQLAGGPGEQYFGPGTRLTVT.

This chain links TRBV29-1 with TRBJ1-2; D is unresolved. Per germline, CDR1 SQVTM and CDR2 ANQGSEA. Trimming cost V 1 base and J 8 bases, with 14 bases left between them. The CDR3 sequence is 13 residues long. The DNA for the CDR3 is TGCAGCGTTGAAGTACTCGCAGGTCGCGGCTACACCTTC. Encoded protein: CSVEVLAGRGYTF.

The chain combines TRBV18 with TRBJ2-2; 10 bases align to TRBD1. This CDR3 has 16 residues. The germline gives CDR1 KGHSH, CDR2 LQKENI. The J segment lost 6 bases and the V segment lost 0 bases, leaving 4 bases of the junction unmatched. The CDR3 sequence is CASSPPGQGLSGELFF. The CDR3 DNA follows: TGTGCCAGCTCACCACCGGGACAGGGGTTGTCCGGGGAGCTGTTTTTT.

The chain combines TRBV6-5 with TRBJ1-4; 10 bases are a match to TRBD1. Germline trimming cut 6 bases from V and 8 bases from J; bases unmatched to any gene: 9. This CDR3 is built from 15 residues. Germline CDR1 reads MNHEY; CDR2 reads SVGAGI. DNA of the CDR3: TGTGCCAGCAGCACGGGGACAGGGGCTGGGGAAAAACTGTTTTTT. Amino acid sequence: CASSTGTGAGEKLFF.

The V and J genes are TRBV21-1 and TRBJ1-2; the table's D gene call, TRBD1, was not cross checked with the DNA. TRBV21-1 is a pseudogene segment. There are 17 residues in the CDR3. In nucleotides, the CDR3 is TGTGCCAGCAGCAAAGAGGTTCAGACAGGGAATGGCTATGGCTACACCTTC. Translated: CASSKEVQTGNGYGYTF.

The genes are TRBV12-5 and TRBJ2-7; 12 bases are a match to TRBD1. The CDR3 spans 15 residues. Trimming at V came to 4 bases and at J to 4 bases, leaving 5 bases not matched to a gene. The germline V gene encodes CDR1 LGHNT and CDR2 FRNRAP. The CDR3 nucleotides are TGTGCTAGTGGTTGGGGACAGGGGGCAAAATACGAGCAGTACTTC. Translating it yields CASGWGQGAKYEQYF.